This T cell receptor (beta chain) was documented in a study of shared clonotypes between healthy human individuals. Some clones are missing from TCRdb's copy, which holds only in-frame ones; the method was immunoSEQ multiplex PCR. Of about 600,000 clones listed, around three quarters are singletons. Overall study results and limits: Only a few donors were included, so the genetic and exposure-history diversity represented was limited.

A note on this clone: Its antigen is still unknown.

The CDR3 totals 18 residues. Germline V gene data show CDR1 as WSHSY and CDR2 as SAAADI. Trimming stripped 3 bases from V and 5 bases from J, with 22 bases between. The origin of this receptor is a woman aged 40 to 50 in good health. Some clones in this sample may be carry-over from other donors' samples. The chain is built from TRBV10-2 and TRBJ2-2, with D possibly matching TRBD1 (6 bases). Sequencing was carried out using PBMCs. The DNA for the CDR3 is TGCGCCAGCAGTGAATCCTTCGGTACAGGGAGAGGAACCGGGGAGCTGTTTTTT. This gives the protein CASSESFGTGRGTGELFF.